One T cell receptor (beta chain) is described in this entry. Which antigen it targets is not known. No base quality values were provided; no much bigger clone lies one nucleotide off. The library was built by means of the immunoSEQ multiplex PCR assay. For the multiplex PCR, a mixture combining 60 forward primers for TCR Vbeta segments and 13 reverse primers for TCR Jbeta segments was used. A multiplex PCR assay on genomic DNA amplified the CDR3 region of rearranged TCR beta genes. On the Illumina HiSeq System, the amplified TCR beta libraries were sequenced as 87-base-pair reads. On the authors' methods: A later analysis tallied 80 million to 95 million unique TCR beta chains across the 600 to 700 repertoires, and around 10 million of those chains were shared by two or more donors. Raw reads were error-corrected and collapsed into unique sequences with a nearest-neighbor algorithm that merged closely related sequences to remove PCR and sequencing errors. Alignment of CDR3 sequences to IMGT reference sequences was used to assign V, D and J gene segments. For a sequence to be retained, a match of at least six nucleotides to both a V gene segment and a J gene segment was required. A rearrangement counted as productive if the CDR3 had no stop codons and remained in frame with V and J, and every other rearrangement counted as non-productive. CDR3 was defined by IMGT convention, running from the second conserved V-encoded cysteine to the conserved J-encoded phenylalanine. In an earlier analysis of approximately 590 of the donors, sequences lacking an unambiguous match to a single V gene segment were excluded. In an earlier analysis of 450 to 750 of the donors, a V segment was called functional when productive rearrangements were above 56.7%, and segregating when the standard deviation between donors exceeded 5%. A statistical classification framework was built to diagnose cytomegalovirus status from the catalog of TCR beta chain sequences. V and J gene assignment, in a later analysis, came from comparing TCR nucleotide sequences with IMGT/GENE-DB human TR gene sequences. The TCRdist pipeline was used in a later analysis to assign CDR3 sequences and most-parsimonious VDJ recombination scenarios. In a later analysis, every TCR beta chain was defined by the combination of its CDR3 amino acid sequence and its V-gene family, and reads without a unique V-gene family were dropped. A later analysis removed several hundred highly shared, low-generation-probability nucleotide sequences to deal with suspected cross-contamination and a sequencing artifact. For each public chain, a later analysis derived a clonal expansion index from normalized ranks of inferred template counts within each repertoire. A later analysis computed generation probabilities with a VDJ recombination model fitted to out-of-frame rearrangements, and checked the results against IGoR. A later analysis scored TCR-TCR, TCR-HLA and TCR-CMV co-occurrence with hypergeometric tests, applying a repertoire-size bias correction to TCR pairs. False discovery rates were estimated in a later analysis by permuting HLA or CMV assignments 20 times. In a later analysis, co-occurring TCRs were grouped using DBSCAN, and TCRdist sequence similarity was added for clustering within HLA-allele-positive subsets. Repertoires with fewer than 30,000 or more than 120,000 public chains, plus five repertoires with anomalous nucleotide sharing, were excluded from co-occurrence clustering. As stored in TCRdb, this immuneACCESS dataset retains in-frame rearrangements with V and J assigned. A fraction of the clones does not appear; measured against another copy, unresolved V genes explain less than half of the discrepancy, and the remainder lacks a known reason. The DNA gave D and trimming, while V, J and clone size come from that table. The sample has some 180,000 clones on record, around 84% of them singletons. The leading ten clones occupy more than 0.95% of the sample.

This sample is part of a study of cytomegalovirus exposure and HLA in healthy donors (dated by TCRdb to the late 2010s). A note on the overall study: According to an earlier analysis of around 600 of the donors, some 170 million T cells yielded over 100 million unique TCR beta sequences and around 280 Gb of sequence data. An early release that covered about 600 HLA-typed donors contained approximately 300 gigabases of sequencing data and tens of millions of unique TCR sequences. The genetic ancestry cluster associated with self-reported Caucasian donors included around four fifths of the roughly 410 genotyped donors. The study aimed to test whether cataloging public T cell receptors could reveal signatures of past pathogen exposure. The T cell repertoires of around 670 subjects were profiled by immunosequencing and related to cytomegalovirus serostatus. A separate validation cohort of 100 to 150 different subjects was used in addition to the roughly 670-subject first cohort. The study combined high-throughput TCR immunosequencing, statistical association of individual TCRs with disease status, and machine learning to predict cytomegalovirus infection status. A later analysis re-examined previously published TCR beta repertoires from 600 to 700 donors and added high-resolution HLA genotyping to investigate patterns of TCR occurrence. Rather than drawing on any new phenotypic data, the later analysis identified candidate immune exposures from TCR beta sequences and the way those sequences occurred across donors. An earlier analysis of 587 of the donors used high-throughput TCR beta sequencing to judge whether each TCR beta V gene segment behaved as functional or pseudogenic. Donor age, sex, ethnicity and CMV serostatus were collected together with the repertoire data. A later genetic analysis used genome-wide SNP genotypes for about 55% of the 666 donors, treating that subset as a discovery cohort. Every discovery cohort repertoire had been produced on one sequencing platform. HLA typing included class I and class II loci at four-digit resolution. Typing coverage differed by locus: A, B, C, DRB1 and DQB1 were typed in roughly 620-630 donors, DQA1 in about 560, DPA1 in 600 to 610, and DPB1 in just under 490. Because of strong linkage in the cohort, roughly five DR-DQ haplotypes were treated as single units for association and clustering. Among a few hundred genotyped donors of the cohort, an average of roughly 240,000 unique TCR beta nucleotide sequences were sequenced per donor, roughly a sixth of them non-productive. What the authors observed across the whole study: The authors suggested that the approach could potentially be extended to other disease states and immunological phenotypes. In a later analysis, most CMV-associated TCR beta chains were found to appear HLA-restricted, with HLA associations seemingly driven largely by CMV exposure. Correlated functional status among segregating V segments might reflect linkage disequilibrium, but an unknown experimental factor could not be ruled out. The 87-base-pair reads could not distinguish some IMGT-functional V segments, including TRBV6-2 and TRBV6-3, so those segments were excluded. A later analysis associated 16,951 TCR beta sequences with specific HLA alleles at a false discovery rate of 0.05. For the cohort, immune exposure information was limited to CMV serostatus. Roughly uniform sequencing depth across donors was assumed in presence/absence analyses, although this assumption may not hold. V-gene and J-gene trimming of TCR beta chains was associated with a missense DCLRE1C variant in a later genetic analysis, and the association was replicated in an independent cohort. Because some donors lacked HLA typing at each locus, the association tests relied only on the typed subset. The earlier analysis of some 540 of the donors excluded seventeen rarely observed V segments, including chromosome 9 orphons, because counts were too low. In vitro tests confirmed that a few of the cytomegalovirus-associated TCR beta chains recognize cytomegalovirus antigens. A cluster of highly shared sequence variants was judged likely to be a technical artifact of the sequencing pipeline. In an earlier analysis of under 600 of the donors, most TCR beta V segments were observed in productive rearrangements about 87% or about 30% of the time, broadly matching IMGT annotations. When HLA alleles, especially DR and DQ, strongly co-occurred, TCR associations were difficult to assign to individual alleles. The study listed 150 to 200 TCR beta chains as associated with cytomegalovirus. While some public TCRs were present in many individuals, most TCR sequences turned up only very rarely across donors. In a later analysis, the rate of TCR association differed among HLA loci, with DRB1 alleles having the most associated TCRs and HLA-C alleles having the fewest. A further reported finding was that TCR beta sequences accurately predicted the HLA-A and HLA-B alleles for most subjects in the first cohort. Compared with equally common non-associated chains, HLA-associated TCR beta chains in a later analysis were more clonally expanded and had lower generation probabilities. The classifier was reported to diagnose cytomegalovirus status with high specificity and sensitivity in both the original cohort and the validation cohort. A later analysis reported that several top co-occurrence clusters appeared linked to parvovirus B19, influenza, CMV and Epstein-Barr virus. This cohort had only TCR beta chains sequenced, and the lack of alpha or paired-chain data limited which features could be detected. A later genetic analysis reported fewer N-insertions in productive TCRs among donors in an Asian-associated ancestry cluster than the roughly 700-donor mean.

The germline V gene encodes CDR1 MNHEY and CDR2 SVGAGI. CDR3 length: 13 amino acids, cysteine to phenylalanine. Of the read, only the CDR3 DNA is kept; its 39 bases are in frame from base 1. V is cut by 5 bases and J by 10 bases, and the space between the germline ends is 14 bases. The cohort consisted of more than 650 healthy bone marrow donors. All cohort members were sampled while nominally healthy, although unrecorded immune exposures were likely present. The donor tested CMV seropositive, placing the donor among the approximately 290 seropositive members of the cohort. Each donor provided a peripheral blood sample, and peripheral blood mononuclear cells were used for TCR beta sequencing. Genomic DNA was extracted from the blood cell samples with the Qiagen DNeasy Blood Extraction Kit.

This sequence uses TRBV6-5 and TRBJ1-4, with TRBD1 as a weak D call on 5 bases. Sample: PBMCs. The clonotype was recovered from a girl under 10 years old in good health and CMV-seropositive. The CDR3 has the sequence CASSRRQGAKLFF. In nucleotides, the sequence is TGTGCCAGCAGTCGACGACAAGGGGCAAAACTGTTTTTT.